Listed below are T cell receptor beta chains from one sample, sequenced in a study of molecular identifiers for immune sequencing clone quantification. One entry per CDR3 protein, called by TCRdb with MiXCR from the PCR reads. Here the sample spans hundreds of thousands of distinct CDR3 sequences, around 25% being singletons. The sequenced sample consisted of naive CD8+ T cells from blood, with Jurkat cell RNA spiked in. The receptors originated from a human donor in good health. Some libraries in this study had Jurkat cell RNA spiked in. Each CDR3 is given with its conserved first and last residue. The order of the fields is V gene, J gene, clone size, D gene, CDR3 DNA, CDR3 protein. A D gene is named only where the DNA matches it firmly. Clone sizes are given selectively: once, few, many, or a class where the clone is expanded.

>TRBV19|TRBJ1-1|-|-
TGTGCCAGTATTAAGGGCACTGAAGCTTTCTTT
CASIKGTEAFF
>TRBV6-6|TRBJ1-1|many|-
TGTGCCAGCAGTTTCCGGGCTGAAGCTTTCTTT
CASSFRAEAFF
>TRBV6-2/TRBV6-3|TRBJ2-1|few|-
TGTGCCAGCAGCCAAGACTCCCCCTGGAGCTCCTACAATGAGCAGTTCTTC
CASSQDSPWSSYNEQFF
>TRBV13|TRBJ1-1|-|TRBD1
TGTGCCAGCAGCTTAACGGACAGGGACACTGAAGCTTTCTTT
CASSLTDRDTEAFF
>TRBV4-3|TRBJ2-7|few|-
TGCGCCAGCAGCCAAGAAGATGACAGCACCTACGAGCAGTACTTC
CASSQEDDSTYEQYF
>TRBV5-1|TRBJ1-1|-|TRBD1
TGCTCCAGCAGCTTGGGACAGACTAACACTGAAGCTTTCTTT
CSSSLGQTNTEAFF
>TRBV12-3/TRBV12-4|TRBJ2-3|few|-
TGTGCCAGCAGTTTTGCTGAGTCAGATACGCAGTATTTT
CASSFAESDTQYF
>TRBV27|TRBJ2-7|-|-
TGTGCCTGCAGTCTAACTACAGGGAGAGAGCAGTACTTC
CACSLTTGREQYF
>TRBV6-5|TRBJ2-1|many|TRBD2
TGTGCCAGCAGCAGTAGCGGGAGGGCCGATAATGAGCAGTTCTTC
CASSSSGRADNEQFF
>TRBV7-6|TRBJ2-2|few|-
TGTGCCGTCCCCAGGCCGGTCGCCGGGGAGCTGTTTTTT
CAVPRPVAGELFF
>TRBV6-5|TRBJ1-1|many|TRBD1
TGTGCCAGCAGCCGTTTTGGGACAGCGGAAGCTTTCTTT
CASSRFGTAEAFF
>TRBV5-1|TRBJ2-7|many|TRBD2
TGCGCCAGCAGCTTGGCCGGCGGGGGAGGGTACGAGCAGTACTTC
CASSLAGGGGYEQYF
>TRBV7-6|TRBJ2-6|many|-
TGTGCCAGCAGCCCCCTTTCTGGGGCCAACGTCCTGACTTTC
CASSPLSGANVLTF
>TRBV9|TRBJ2-3|many|TRBD2
TGTGCCAGCAGCGTAGATTTAGGGACTAGCGGGAGACGGGCAGATACGCAGTATTTT
CASSVDLGTSGRRADTQYF
>TRBV6-1|TRBJ1-1|few|-
TGTGCCAGCGAGATCATCGGCAGGCTGAACACTGAAGCTTTCTTT
CASEIIGRLNTEAFF
>TRBV19|TRBJ1-5|many|TRBD1
TGTGCCAGTAACTATGGGGACAGGAGCAATCAGCCCCAGCATTTT
CASNYGDRSNQPQHF
>TRBV6-2/TRBV6-3|TRBJ2-6|-|TRBD1
TGTGCCAGCAGTTACTCCCCGGGCGGGACAGGGGGACGAGGTTCCAACGTCCTGACTTTC
CASSYSPGGTGGRGSNVLTF
>TRBV24-1|TRBJ2-2|many|-
TGTGCCACCAGTATCGGGACCGGGGAGCTGTTTTTT
CATSIGTGELFF
>TRBV5-4|TRBJ2-5|many|TRBD2
TGTGCCAGCAGCTTTGCGGGAGGCCCTCAAGAGACCCAGTACTTC
CASSFAGGPQETQYF
>TRBV30|TRBJ2-1|-|-
TGTGCCTTGAGTGTTGGGAATGAGCAGTTCTTC
CALSVGNEQFF
>TRBV3-1|TRBJ2-3|many|-
TGTGCCAGCAGCCCTCATTCGGGACGTGTCGCAGATACGCAGTATTTT
CASSPHSGRVADTQYF
>TRBV6-2/TRBV6-3|TRBJ2-7|many|-
TGCGCCAGCAGCCAAGGGGTAGCCTACGAGCAGTACTTC
CASSQGVAYEQYF
>TRBV19|TRBJ2-3|few|TRBD2
TGTGCCAGTAGTATGACTAGCGGTTTCACAGATACGCAGTATTTT
CASSMTSGFTDTQYF
>TRBV10-1|TRBJ2-2|many|-
TGCGCCACCTCGCCAGGAGCGAGGTTAGCCGGGGAGCTGTTTTTT
CATSPGARLAGELFF
>TRBV28|TRBJ1-1|many|-
TGTGCCAGCAGTTTATACGGGGTGAACACTGAAGCTTTCTTT
CASSLYGVNTEAFF
>TRBV5-1|TRBJ2-5|many|TRBD2
TGCGCCAGCAGCAGTGGGACTAGCGGCGTCTTCCAAGAGACCCAGTACTTC
CASSSGTSGVFQETQYF
>TRBV7-9|TRBJ2-2|few|-
TGTGCCAGCAGCTTAGCGCCAGGGGTGACCGGGGAGCCGTTTTTT
CASSLAPGVTGEPFF
>TRBV19|TRBJ2-2|few|TRBD1
TGTGCCAGTAGTATAGTTGGGACAGGTGCCGGGGAGCTGTTTTTT
CASSIVGTGAGELFF
>TRBV15|TRBJ2-1|-|TRBD1
TGTGCCACCAGCATTTTTTCCGGGACAGGAGACAATAAGCAGTCCTTC
CATSIFSGTGDNKQSF
>TRBV6-2/TRBV6-3|TRBJ1-2|-|TRBD1
TGTGCCAGCAGTTACTTTCGGACAGGGGGATACTATGGCTACACCTTC
CASSYFRTGGYYGYTF
>TRBV5-6|TRBJ2-3|many|TRBD2
TGTGCCAGCAGCTTACTAGCGGACATCACAGATACGCAGTATTTT
CASSLLADITDTQYF
>TRBV24-1|TRBJ2-3|many|-
TGTGCCACCAGTGAGCCTGACATGGATACGCAGTATTTT
CATSEPDMDTQYF
>TRBV6-6|TRBJ2-7|many|-
TGTGCCACCATGTTTACAAACCCCTACGAGCAGTACTTC
CATMFTNPYEQYF
>TRBV30|TRBJ2-3|many|-
TGTGCCTGGACTAGCGTAGGCACAGATACGCAGTATTTT
CAWTSVGTDTQYF
>TRBV12-3/TRBV12-4|TRBJ2-3|-|TRBD1
TGTGCCAGCAGACCGGGACAGGGACCTCAGGATACGCAGTATTTT
CASRPGQGPQDTQYF
>TRBV20-1|TRBJ2-3|many|-
TGCAGTGCTAGATCCCTGAGAGACGGGCCTGAAAATTGGACGCAGTATTTT
CSARSLRDGPENWTQYF
>TRBV5-3|TRBJ1-4|-|-
TGTGCCAGCAGCTCGGGGTGGTCTAATGAAAAACTGTTTTTT
CASSSGWSNEKLFF
>TRBV20-1|TRBJ1-1|-|-
TGCAGTGCTAGTTCTGCCAGGGCTTACACTGAAGCTTTCTTT
CSASSARAYTEAFF
>TRBV11-2|TRBJ2-5|-|TRBD1
TGTGCCAGCAGCCAAGACAGGGGAGGTGTGGAGACCCAGTACTTC
CASSQDRGGVETQYF
>TRBV4-3|TRBJ2-7|many|-
TGCGCCAGCAGCGTCCGGGACCCCTCCTACGAGCAGTACTTC
CASSVRDPSYEQYF